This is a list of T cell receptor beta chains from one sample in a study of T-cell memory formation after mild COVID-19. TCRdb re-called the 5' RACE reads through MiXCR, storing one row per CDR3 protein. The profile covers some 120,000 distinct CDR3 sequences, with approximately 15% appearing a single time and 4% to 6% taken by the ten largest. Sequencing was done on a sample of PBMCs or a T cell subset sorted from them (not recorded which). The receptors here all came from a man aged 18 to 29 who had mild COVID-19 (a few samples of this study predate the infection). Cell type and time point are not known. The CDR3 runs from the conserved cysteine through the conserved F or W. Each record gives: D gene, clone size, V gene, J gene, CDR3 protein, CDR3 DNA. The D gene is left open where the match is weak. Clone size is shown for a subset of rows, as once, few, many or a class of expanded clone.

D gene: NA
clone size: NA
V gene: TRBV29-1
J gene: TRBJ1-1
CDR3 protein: CSVGEAQGVVITEAFF
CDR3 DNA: TGCAGCGTTGGAGAGGCTCAAGGGGTGGTCATCACTGAAGCTTTCTTT

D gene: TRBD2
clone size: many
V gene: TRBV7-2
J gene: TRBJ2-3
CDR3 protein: CASSRRSGDSRDTQYF
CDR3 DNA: TGTGCCAGCAGCCGCCGGAGCGGGGACTCACGAGATACGCAGTATTTT

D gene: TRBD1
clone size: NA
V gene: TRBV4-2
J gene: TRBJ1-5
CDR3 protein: CASSQTGTRGNQPQHF
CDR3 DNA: TGTGCCAGCAGCCAGACAGGGACACGTGGCAATCAGCCCCAGCATTTT

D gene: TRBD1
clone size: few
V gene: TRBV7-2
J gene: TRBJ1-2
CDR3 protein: CASSSQGTSLHGYTF
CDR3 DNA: TGTGCCAGCAGCTCACAGGGGACCAGTCTCCATGGCTACACCTTC

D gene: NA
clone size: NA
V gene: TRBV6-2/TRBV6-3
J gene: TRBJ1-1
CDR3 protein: CASSFQDGTEAFF
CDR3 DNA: TGTGCCAGCAGTTTTCAGGATGGCACTGAAGCTTTCTTT

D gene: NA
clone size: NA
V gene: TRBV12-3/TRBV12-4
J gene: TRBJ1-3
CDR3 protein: CASSFEGHGF
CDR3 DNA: TGTGCCAGCAGTTTTGAGGGACATGGATTT

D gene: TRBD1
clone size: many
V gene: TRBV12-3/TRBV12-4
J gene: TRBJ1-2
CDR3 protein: CASSWTGYGYTF
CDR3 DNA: TGTGCCAGCAGTTGGACAGGATATGGCTACACCTTC

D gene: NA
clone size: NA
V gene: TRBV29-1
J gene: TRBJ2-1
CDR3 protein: CSVRPRNNEQFF
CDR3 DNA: TGCAGCGTACGACCGAGAAACAATGAGCAGTTCTTC

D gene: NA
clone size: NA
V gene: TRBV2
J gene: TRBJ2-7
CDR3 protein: CASRVDSSYEQYF
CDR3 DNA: TGTGCCAGCAGGGTAGACAGTTCCTACGAGCAGTACTTC

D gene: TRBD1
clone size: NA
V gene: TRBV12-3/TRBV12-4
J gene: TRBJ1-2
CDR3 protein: CASSYGTGGSYGYTF
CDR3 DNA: TGTGCCAGCAGTTACGGGACAGGGGGCAGCTATGGCTACACCTTC

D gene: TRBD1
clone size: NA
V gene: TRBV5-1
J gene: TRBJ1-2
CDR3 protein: CASSFRQGNPYGYTF
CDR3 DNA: TGCGCCAGCAGCTTCCGACAGGGGAATCCCTATGGCTACACCTTC

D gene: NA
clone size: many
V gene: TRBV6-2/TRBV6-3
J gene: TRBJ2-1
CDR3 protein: CASSRDNEQFF
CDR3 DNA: TGTGCCAGCAGCCGTGACAATGAGCAGTTCTTC

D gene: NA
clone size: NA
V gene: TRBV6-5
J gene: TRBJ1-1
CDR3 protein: CASSSYGRGGGTEAFF
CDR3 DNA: TGTGCCAGCAGTTCCTATGGCAGGGGTGGGGGCACTGAAGCTTTCTTT

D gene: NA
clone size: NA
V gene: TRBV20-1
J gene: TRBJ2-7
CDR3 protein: CSASEWLRGTYEQYF
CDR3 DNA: TGCAGTGCTAGTGAGTGGCTCCGAGGGACCTACGAGCAGTACTTC

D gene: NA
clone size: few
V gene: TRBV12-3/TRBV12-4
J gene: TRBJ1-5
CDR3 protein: CASSPNRDQPQHF
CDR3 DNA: TGTGCCAGCAGCCCTAACAGGGATCAGCCCCAGCATTTT

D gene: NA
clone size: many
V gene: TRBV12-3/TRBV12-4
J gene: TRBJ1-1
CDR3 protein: CASSMSGTVEAFF
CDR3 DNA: TGTGCCAGCAGTATGAGTGGGACCGTTGAAGCTTTCTTT

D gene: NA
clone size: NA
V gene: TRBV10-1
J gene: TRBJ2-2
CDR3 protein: CASSGGRPANTGELFF
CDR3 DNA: TGCGCCAGCAGTGGCGGGCGACCGGCGAACACCGGGGAGCTGTTTTTT

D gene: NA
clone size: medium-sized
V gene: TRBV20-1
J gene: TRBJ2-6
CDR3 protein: CSAKGTGANVLTF
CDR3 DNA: TGCAGTGCTAAGGGCACTGGGGCCAACGTCCTGACTTTC

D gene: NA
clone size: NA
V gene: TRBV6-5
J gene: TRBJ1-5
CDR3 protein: CASSTVGRFGPLNQPQHF
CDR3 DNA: TGTGCCAGCAGCACCGTTGGACGGTTCGGACCTTTGAATCAGCCCCAGCATTTT

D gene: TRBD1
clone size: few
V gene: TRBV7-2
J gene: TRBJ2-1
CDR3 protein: CASSRTSGTGGINEQFF
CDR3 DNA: TGTGCCAGCAGCCGGACATCGGGGACAGGGGGCATCAATGAGCAGTTCTTC

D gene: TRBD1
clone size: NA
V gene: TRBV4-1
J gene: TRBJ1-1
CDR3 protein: CASSQTTGWEGDTEAFF
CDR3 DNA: TGCGCCAGCAGCCAGACGACAGGGTGGGAGGGGGACACTGAAGCTTTCTTT

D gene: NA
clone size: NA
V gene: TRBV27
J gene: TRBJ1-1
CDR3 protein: CASSPRAGLNTEAFF
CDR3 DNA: TGTGCCAGCAGTCCCAGAGCAGGGCTGAACACTGAAGCTTTCTTT

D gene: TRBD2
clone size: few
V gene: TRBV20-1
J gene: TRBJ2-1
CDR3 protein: CSASLASGGAWEQFF
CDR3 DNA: TGCAGTGCTAGTTTGGCTAGCGGGGGGGCCTGGGAGCAGTTCTTC

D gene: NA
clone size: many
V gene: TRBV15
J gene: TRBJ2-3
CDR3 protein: CATSRAVTTDTQYF
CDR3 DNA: TGTGCCACCAGCAGAGCGGTGACCACAGATACGCAGTATTTT

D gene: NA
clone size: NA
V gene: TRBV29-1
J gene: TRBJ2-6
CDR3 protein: CSAAGGANVLTF
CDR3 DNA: TGCAGCGCGGCCGGTGGGGCCAACGTCCTGACTTTC

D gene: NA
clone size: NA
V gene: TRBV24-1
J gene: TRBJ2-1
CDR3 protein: CATSDLAGSYNEQFF
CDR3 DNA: TGTGCCACCAGTGATTTGGCGGGCTCCTACAATGAGCAGTTCTTC

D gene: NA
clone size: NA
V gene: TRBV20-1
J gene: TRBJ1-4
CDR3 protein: CSARDPGRGATNEKLFF
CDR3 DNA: TGCAGTGCTAGAGATCCGGGCCGGGGGGCAACTAATGAAAAACTGTTTTTT